The clone carrying this T cell receptor beta chain has at least ten counts. Its specificity is unknown. Until they underwent thyroid surgery, no patient had received any treatment. This entry is derived from a study of metastatic and nonmetastatic thyroid tumors. Study details: Samples came from malignant and benign thyroid patients, and repertoires were compared across blood and tumor or nodule tissue.

This CDR3 comprises 14 residues. V lost 7 bases to trimming and J lost 0 bases, with 12 bases between them. Germline CDR1 is LGHDT and CDR2 is YNNKEL (reference sequence). Original processing notes: A papillary thyroid cancer distant-metastasis classifier was built from CDR3 differences across clinicopathological groups. TCRdb ran MiXCR on the PCR reads. These V and J calls derive from TCRdb rather than the authors' analysis. The sample has about 40,000 clones, around 17% seen once. Findings of the study overall: Patients with malignant thyroid tumors reportedly had significantly higher TCR beta diversity than those with benign nodules, in blood and tumor.

The sequence came from a female donor with papillary thyroid cancer or a benign thyroid nodule (not recorded which). Some clones in this sample may be carry-over from other donors' samples. The chain couples TRBV3-1 to TRBJ2-5; D gene unclear. Sequencing was done on a sample of blood. CDR3 residues: CASNSRGDQETQYF. The CDR3 nucleotides are TGTGCCAGCAATTCCCGCGGAGACCAAGAGACCCAGTACTTC.